This entry is about one T cell receptor (beta chain). Clones were read by immunoSEQ multiplex PCR, and TCRdb kept only the in-frame ones, dropping some. Here the sample spans tens of thousands of clones, approximately 97% being singletons. This specimen belongs to a study of technical replicates of blood from a few donors. Germline V gives CDR1 MGHDK, CDR2 SYGVNS. The CDR3 covers 14 residues. V was pared by 8 bases and J by 7 bases, with 18 bases between. The source of this sequence is a human donor in good health. The chain couples TRBV25-1 to TRBJ1-5; D is undetermined. Sequenced material: T cells isolated from PBMCs. CDR3 nucleotide sequence: TGTGCCAGCTCGCACCGGGGAGGGAGCCAGCCCCAGCATTTT. It encodes CASSHRGGSQPQHF.